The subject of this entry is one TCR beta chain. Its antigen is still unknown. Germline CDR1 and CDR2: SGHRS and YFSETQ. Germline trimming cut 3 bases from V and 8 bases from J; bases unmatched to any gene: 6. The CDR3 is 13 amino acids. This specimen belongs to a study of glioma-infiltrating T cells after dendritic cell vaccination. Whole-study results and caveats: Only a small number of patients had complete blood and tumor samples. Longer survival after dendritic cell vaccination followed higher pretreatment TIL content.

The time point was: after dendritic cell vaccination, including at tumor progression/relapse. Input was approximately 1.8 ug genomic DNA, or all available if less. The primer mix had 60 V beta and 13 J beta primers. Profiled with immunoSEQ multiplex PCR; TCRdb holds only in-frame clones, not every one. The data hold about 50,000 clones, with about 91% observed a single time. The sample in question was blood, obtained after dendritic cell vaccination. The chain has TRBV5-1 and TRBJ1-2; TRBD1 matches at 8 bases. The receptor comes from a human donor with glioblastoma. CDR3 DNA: TGCGCCAGCAGCTACAACAGGGGGGACGGCTACACCTTC. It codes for CASSYNRGDGYTF.